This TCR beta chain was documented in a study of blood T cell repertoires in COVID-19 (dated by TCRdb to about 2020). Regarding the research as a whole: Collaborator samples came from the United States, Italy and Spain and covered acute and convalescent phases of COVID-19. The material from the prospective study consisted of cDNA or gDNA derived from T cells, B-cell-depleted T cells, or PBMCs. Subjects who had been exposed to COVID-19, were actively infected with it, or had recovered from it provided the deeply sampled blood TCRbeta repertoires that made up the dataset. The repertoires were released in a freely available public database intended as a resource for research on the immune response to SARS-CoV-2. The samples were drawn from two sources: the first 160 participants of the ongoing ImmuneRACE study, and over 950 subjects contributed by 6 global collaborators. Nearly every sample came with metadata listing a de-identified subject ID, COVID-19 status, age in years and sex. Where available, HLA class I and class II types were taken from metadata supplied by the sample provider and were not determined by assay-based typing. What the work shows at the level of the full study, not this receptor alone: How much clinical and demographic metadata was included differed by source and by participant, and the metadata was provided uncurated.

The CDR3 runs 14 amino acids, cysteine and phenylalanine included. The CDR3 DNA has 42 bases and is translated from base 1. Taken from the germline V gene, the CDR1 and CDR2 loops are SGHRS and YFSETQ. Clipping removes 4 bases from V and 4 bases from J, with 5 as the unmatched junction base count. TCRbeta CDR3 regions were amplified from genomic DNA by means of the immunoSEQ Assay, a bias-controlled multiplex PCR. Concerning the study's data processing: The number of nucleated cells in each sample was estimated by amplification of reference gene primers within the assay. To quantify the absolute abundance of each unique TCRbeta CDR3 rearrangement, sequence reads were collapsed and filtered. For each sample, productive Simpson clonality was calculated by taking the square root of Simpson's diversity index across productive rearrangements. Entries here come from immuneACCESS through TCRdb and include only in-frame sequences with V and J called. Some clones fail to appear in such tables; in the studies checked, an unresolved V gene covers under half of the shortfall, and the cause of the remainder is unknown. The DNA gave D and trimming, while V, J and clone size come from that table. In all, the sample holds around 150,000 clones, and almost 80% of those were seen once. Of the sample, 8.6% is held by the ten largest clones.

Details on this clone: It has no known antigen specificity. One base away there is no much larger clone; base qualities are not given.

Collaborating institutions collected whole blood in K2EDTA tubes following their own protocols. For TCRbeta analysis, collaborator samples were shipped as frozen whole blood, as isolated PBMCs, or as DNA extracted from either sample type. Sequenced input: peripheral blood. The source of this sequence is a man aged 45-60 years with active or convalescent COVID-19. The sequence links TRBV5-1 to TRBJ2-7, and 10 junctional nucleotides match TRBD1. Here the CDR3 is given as CASSAPGQGYEQYF. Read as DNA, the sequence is TGCGCCAGCAGCGCTCCGGGACAGGGGTACGAGCAGTACTTC.